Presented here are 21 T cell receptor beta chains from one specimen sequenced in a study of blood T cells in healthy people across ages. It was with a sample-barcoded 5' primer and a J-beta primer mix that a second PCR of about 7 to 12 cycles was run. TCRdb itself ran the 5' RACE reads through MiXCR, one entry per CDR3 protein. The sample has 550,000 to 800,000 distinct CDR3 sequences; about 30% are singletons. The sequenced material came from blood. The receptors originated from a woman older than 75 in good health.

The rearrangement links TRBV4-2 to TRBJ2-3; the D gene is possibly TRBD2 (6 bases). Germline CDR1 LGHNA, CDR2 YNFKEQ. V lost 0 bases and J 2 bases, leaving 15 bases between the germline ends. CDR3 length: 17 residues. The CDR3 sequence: CASSQDFEVADTDTQYF. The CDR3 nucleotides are TGTGCCAGCAGCCAAGATTTCGAAGTAGCGGACACAGATACGCAGTATTTT.

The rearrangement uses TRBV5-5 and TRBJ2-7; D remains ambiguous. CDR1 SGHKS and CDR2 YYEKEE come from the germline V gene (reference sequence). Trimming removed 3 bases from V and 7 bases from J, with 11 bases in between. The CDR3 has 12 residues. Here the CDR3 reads CASSSTGWEQYF. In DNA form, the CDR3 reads TGTGCCAGCAGCTCCACCGGCTGGGAGCAGTACTTC.

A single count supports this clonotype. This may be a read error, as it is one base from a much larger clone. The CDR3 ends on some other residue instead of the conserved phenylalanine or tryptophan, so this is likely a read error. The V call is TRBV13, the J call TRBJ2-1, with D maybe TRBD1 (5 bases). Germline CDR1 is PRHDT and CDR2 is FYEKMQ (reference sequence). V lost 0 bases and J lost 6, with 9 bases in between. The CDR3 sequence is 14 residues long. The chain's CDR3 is CASSLGPRANEQFV. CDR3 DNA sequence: TGTGCCAGCAGCTTAGGTCCCAGGGCCAATGAGCAGTTCGTC.

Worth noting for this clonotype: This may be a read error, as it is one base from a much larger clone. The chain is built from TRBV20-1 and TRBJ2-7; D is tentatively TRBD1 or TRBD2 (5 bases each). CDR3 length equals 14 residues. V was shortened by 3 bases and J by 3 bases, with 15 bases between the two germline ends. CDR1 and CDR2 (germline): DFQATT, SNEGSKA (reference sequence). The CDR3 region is CSARDPWGSYEQYF. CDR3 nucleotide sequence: TGCAGTGCTAGGGACCCGTGGGGGAGCTACGAGCAGTACTTC.

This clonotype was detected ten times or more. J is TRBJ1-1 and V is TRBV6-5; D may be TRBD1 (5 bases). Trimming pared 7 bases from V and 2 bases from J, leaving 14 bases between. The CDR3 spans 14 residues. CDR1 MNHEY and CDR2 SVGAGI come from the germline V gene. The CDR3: CASKGSGINTEAFF. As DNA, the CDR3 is TGTGCCAGCAAGGGGTCAGGGATAAACACTGAAGCTTTCTTT.

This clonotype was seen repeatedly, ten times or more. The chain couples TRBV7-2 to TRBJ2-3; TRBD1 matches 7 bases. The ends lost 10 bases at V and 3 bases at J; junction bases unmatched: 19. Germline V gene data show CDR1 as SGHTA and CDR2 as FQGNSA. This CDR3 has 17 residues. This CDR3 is CATRQDPWTGFTDTQYF. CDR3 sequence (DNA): TGTGCCACCCGCCAAGACCCCTGGACAGGTTTTACAGATACGCAGTATTTT.

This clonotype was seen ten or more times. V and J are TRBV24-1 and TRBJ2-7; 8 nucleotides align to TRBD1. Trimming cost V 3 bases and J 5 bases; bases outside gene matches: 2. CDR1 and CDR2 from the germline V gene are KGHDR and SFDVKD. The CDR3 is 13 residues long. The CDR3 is CATSDKGQDEQYF. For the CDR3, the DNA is TGTGCCACCAGTGATAAGGGACAGGACGAGCAGTACTTC.

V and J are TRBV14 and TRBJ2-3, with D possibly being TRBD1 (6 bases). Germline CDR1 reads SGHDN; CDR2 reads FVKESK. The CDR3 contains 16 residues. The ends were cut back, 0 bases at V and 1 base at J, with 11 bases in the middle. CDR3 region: CASSQETGLRTDTQYF. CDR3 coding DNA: TGTGCCAGCAGCCAAGAAACAGGGCTTCGCACAGATACGCAGTATTTT. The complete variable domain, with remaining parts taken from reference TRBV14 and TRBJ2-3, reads EAGVTQFPSHSVIEKGQTVTLRCDPISGHDNLYWYRRVMGKEIKFLLHFVKESKQDESGMPNNRFLAERTGGTYSTLKVQPAELEDSGVYFCASSQETGLRTDTQYFGPGTRLTVL.

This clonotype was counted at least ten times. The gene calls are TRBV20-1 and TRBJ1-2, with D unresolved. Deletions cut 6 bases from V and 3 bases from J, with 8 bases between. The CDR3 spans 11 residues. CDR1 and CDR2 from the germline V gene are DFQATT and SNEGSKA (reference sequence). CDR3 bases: TGCAGTGCCGACAACGACTATGGCTACACCTTC. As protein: CSADNDYGYTF.

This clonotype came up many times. CDR3 DNA: TGTGCCAGCAAGCTCCGCCGGACCCAAGAGACCCAGTACTTC. Protein product: CASKLRRTQETQYF. The J gene is TRBJ2-5, the V gene TRBV6-5; D is uncertain. Per the germline V gene, CDR1 is MNHEY and CDR2 is SVGAGI. The CDR3 length is 14 residues. V gave up 7 bases and J gave up 1 base, with 13 bases separating them.

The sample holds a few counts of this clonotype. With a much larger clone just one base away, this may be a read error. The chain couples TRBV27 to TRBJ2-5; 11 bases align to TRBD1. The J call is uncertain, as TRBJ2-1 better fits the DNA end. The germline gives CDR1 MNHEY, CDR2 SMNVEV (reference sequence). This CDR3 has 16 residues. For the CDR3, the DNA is TGTGCCAGCAGTTTATCACGGACAGGGGGCCAAGAGACCCAGTTCTTC. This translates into CASSLSRTGGQETQFF.

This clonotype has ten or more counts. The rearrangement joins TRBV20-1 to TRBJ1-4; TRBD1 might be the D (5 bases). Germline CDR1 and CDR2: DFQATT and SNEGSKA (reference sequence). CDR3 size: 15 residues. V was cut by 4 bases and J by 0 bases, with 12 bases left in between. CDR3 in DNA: TGCAGTGCTACCAGAGGGACCTCAACTAATGAAAAACTGTTTTTT. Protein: CSATRGTSTNEKLFF.

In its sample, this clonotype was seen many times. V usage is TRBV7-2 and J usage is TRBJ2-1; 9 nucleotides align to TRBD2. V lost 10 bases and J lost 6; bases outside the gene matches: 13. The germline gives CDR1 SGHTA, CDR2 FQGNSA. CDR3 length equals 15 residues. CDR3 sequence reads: CATNPASGDPNEQFF. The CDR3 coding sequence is TGTGCCACCAACCCCGCTAGCGGGGATCCCAATGAGCAGTTCTTC.

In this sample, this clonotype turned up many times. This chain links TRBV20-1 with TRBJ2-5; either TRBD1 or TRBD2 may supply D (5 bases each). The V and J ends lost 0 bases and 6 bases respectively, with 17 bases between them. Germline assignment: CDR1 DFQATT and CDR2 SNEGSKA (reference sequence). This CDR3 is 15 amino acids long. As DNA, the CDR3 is TGCAGTGCTAGAGATACGGCAGGGCCGGGGAAGACCCAGTACTTC. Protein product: CSARDTAGPGKTQYF.

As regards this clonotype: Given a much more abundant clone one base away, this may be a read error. The CDR3 here is CASSLAPWGGGGNNEQFF. The DNA for the CDR3 is TGCGCCAGCAGCTTGGCCCCTTGGGGAGGGGGGGGAAACAATGAGCAGTTCTTC. The chain combines TRBV5-1 with TRBJ2-1, with a weak D call TRBD2 (7 bases). This CDR3 is built from 18 residues. V was pared by 0 bases and J by 5 bases, with 21 bases between. Germline CDR1 reads SGHRS; CDR2 reads YFSETQ.

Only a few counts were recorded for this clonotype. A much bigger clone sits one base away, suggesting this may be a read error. CDR3 sequence (DNA): TGTGCCAGCAGCTTAGGGGGGACGGCGTACTATGGCTACACCTTC. This gives the protein CASSLGGTAYYGYTF. The rearrangement joins TRBV7-9 to TRBJ1-2; a possible D gene is TRBD1 (5 bases). The CDR3 length is 15 residues. The germline gives CDR1 SEHNR, CDR2 FQNEAQ (reference sequence). The V end lost 1 base, the J end lost 3 bases, and 12 bases lay between the germline ends.

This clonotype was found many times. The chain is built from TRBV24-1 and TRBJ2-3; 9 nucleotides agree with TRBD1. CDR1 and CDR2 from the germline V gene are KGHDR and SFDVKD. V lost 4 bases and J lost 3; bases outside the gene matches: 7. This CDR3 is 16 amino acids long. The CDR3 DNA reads TGTGCCACCAGTGACCTCGGGACAGGGTCTACAGATACGCAGTATTTT. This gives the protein CATSDLGTGSTDTQYF.

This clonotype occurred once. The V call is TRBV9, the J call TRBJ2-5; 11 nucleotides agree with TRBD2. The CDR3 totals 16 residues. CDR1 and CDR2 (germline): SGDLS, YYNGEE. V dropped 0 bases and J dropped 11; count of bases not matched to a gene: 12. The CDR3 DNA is TGTGCCAGCAGCGTAGGTCGGCTAGCGGGGGGAAATGAGCAGTACTTC. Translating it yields CASSVGRLAGGNEQYF.

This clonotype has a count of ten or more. The CDR3 DNA follows: TGCAGTGCAACCCGGCCCTTAGGGTGGCAAGAGACCCAGTACTTC. This gives the protein CSATRPLGWQETQYF. The chain couples TRBV20-1 to TRBJ2-5; D remains unclear. Germline CDR1 reads DFQATT; CDR2 reads SNEGSKA (reference sequence). The CDR3 is 15 residues long. V shed 6 bases and J shed 2 bases, with 19 bases lying between them.

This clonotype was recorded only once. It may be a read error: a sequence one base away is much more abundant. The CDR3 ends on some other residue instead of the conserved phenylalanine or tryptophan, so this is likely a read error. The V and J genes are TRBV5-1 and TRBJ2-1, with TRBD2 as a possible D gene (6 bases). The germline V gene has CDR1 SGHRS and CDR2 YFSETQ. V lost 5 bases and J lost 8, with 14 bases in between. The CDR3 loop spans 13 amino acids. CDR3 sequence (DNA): TGCGCCAGCAGGGGGGGTTTTTACGATGAGCAGTTCTGC. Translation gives CASRGGFYDEQFC.

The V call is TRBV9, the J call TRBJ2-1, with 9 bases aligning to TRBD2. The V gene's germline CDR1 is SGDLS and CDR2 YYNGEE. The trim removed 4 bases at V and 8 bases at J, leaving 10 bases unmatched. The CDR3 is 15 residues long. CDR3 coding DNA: TGTGCCAGCAGCTTGACCTTGCGGGAGGGCGATGAGCAGTTCTTC. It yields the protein CASSLTLREGDEQFF.